The 8 T cell receptor beta chains given below trace back to one sample, sequenced in a study of metastatic and nonmetastatic thyroid tumors. Patients underwent thyroid surgery, and none had received any treatment before it. TCRdb re-processed the PCR reads through MiXCR. The sample contains 9,000 to 10,000 clones, 10% to 11% of which appear only once. Sequenced sample: tumor tissue. Receptor source: a female donor with papillary thyroid cancer or a benign thyroid nodule (not recorded which). Some clones in this sample may be carry-over from other donors' samples.

This clone showed up many times. The chain uses TRBV5-1 and TRBJ2-1; weak D call: TRBD2 (5 bases). V lost 2 bases and J 8 bases, leaving 8 bases between the germline ends. CDR1 and CDR2 (germline): SGHRS, YFSETQ. The length of the CDR3 is 12 residues. CDR3 amino acids: CASSFLADEQFF. CDR3 DNA sequence: TGCGCCAGCAGCTTTCTAGCCGATGAGCAGTTCTTC.

This clone was found many times. The genes are TRBV3-1 and TRBJ1-3; 7 bases align to TRBD1. Losses at the gene ends were 11 bases for V and 2 bases for J; bases not matched to a gene: 9. This CDR3 region has 14 residues. The germline gives CDR1 LGHDT, CDR2 YNNKEL (reference sequence). CDR3 sequence reads: CAAGGDAAGNTIYF. The DNA of the CDR3 is TGTGCCGCAGGGGGGGACGCAGCTGGAAACACCATATATTTT. The entire variable domain, with the rest obtained from reference TRBV3-1 and TRBJ1-3, is as follows: DTAVSQTPKYLVTQMGNDKSIKCEQNLGHDTMYWYKQDSKKFLKIMFSYNNKELIINETVPNRFSPKSPDKAHLNLHINSLELGDSAVYFCAAGGDAAGNTIYFGEGSWLTVV.

V and J are TRBV20-1 and TRBJ2-7; 7 bases align to TRBD1. Per germline, CDR1 DFQATT and CDR2 SNEGSKA (reference sequence). Unmatched junction bases numbered 12, after V lost 6 bases and J lost 7 bases. The CDR3 sequence is 13 residues long. The CDR3 DNA reads TGCAGTGCAGATCGTCTGACAGGGAAGGAGCAGTACTTC. Translation: CSADRLTGKEQYF.

Many counts were recorded for this clone. This rearrangement joins TRBV4-1 to TRBJ1-6; D might be TRBD1 (6 bases). This CDR3 contains 16 residues. The V and J ends lost 3 bases and 6 bases respectively, with 15 bases between them. The germline gives CDR1 MGHRA, CDR2 YSYEKL. The CDR3 protein is CASSHQGGFFNSPLHF. The CDR3 DNA reads TGCGCCAGCAGCCATCAAGGGGGGTTCTTTAATTCACCCCTCCACTTT.

This clone was counted many times. V usage is TRBV5-5 and J usage is TRBJ1-5, with TRBD1 matching over 9 bases. Germline V lookup: CDR1 SGHKS, CDR2 YYEKEE (reference sequence). CDR3 length: 16 amino acids. The junction had 4 bases not matched to a gene; V was cut back by 2 bases and J by 1 base. The CDR3 DNA is TGTGCCAGCAGCTTCCGGACAGGGGCGAGCAATCAGCCCCAGCATTTT. Translating it yields CASSFRTGASNQPQHF.

By frequency in the sample, this clone is medium-sized. The chain couples TRBV19 to TRBJ1-2; 8 bases are shared with TRBD1. CDR3 length equals 16 residues. In germline, CDR1 is LNHDA, CDR2 SQIVND (reference sequence). With V trimmed by 10 bases and J by 3 bases, 16 bases remained unmatched. The CDR3 protein is CATRQGLGREDYGYTF. The CDR3 DNA follows: TGTGCCACCCGACAGGGGTTAGGCCGGGAGGACTATGGCTACACCTTC. Using reference TRBV19 and TRBJ1-2 for the parts outside the CDR3, the full variable domain is DGGITQSPKYLFRKEGQNVTLSCEQNLNHDAMYWYRQDPGQGLRLIYYSQIVNDFQKGDIAEGYSVSREKKESFPLTVTSAQKNPTAFYLCATRQGLGREDYGYTFGSGTRLTVV.

By sample fraction, this clone is medium-sized. The gene calls are TRBV6-1 and TRBJ1-2; D might be TRBD1 (5 bases). V dropped 5 bases and J dropped 6 bases, with 13 bases sitting between them. CDR1 is MNHNS, CDR2 SASEGT, per germline. The CDR3 covers 13 residues. The CDR3 region is CASSPSDRNGYTF. The CDR3 DNA sequence: TGTGCCAGCAGTCCCTCAGACAGAAATGGCTACACCTTC.

This clone was recorded at least ten times. V and J are TRBV4-2 and TRBJ1-5; the D gene is possibly TRBD1 (5 bases). The CDR3 is made up of 14 amino acids. Germline CDR1 is LGHNA and CDR2 is YNFKEQ. The V end lost 2 bases, the J end lost 7 bases, and 12 bases lay between the germline ends. The CDR3 protein is CASSQRQGGQPQHF. The CDR3 DNA reads TGTGCCAGCAGCCAACGGCAGGGTGGCCAGCCCCAGCATTTT.